One sample yielded the 8 T cell receptor beta chains listed below, sequenced in a study of T cells after yellow fever vaccination. A single record per CDR3 protein comes from TCRdb applying MiXCR to the 5' RACE reads. The sample records approximately 31,000 distinct CDR3 sequences, about 11% being singletons. Sequencing was performed on PBMCs, either bulk or a sorted T-cell subset (CD4+, CD8+, memory, or dextramer-sorted; not recorded which), taken around 14 days after the first yellow fever vaccination. The receptors were gathered from a man aged 18 to 29 who received the YFV17D yellow fever vaccine.

This chain connects TRBV24-1 to TRBJ2-3; 8 positions match TRBD2. Germline V gene sequence: CDR1 KGHDR, CDR2 SFDVKD. CDR3 size: 16 residues. After removal of 3 bases from V and 1 base from J, the junction contained 5 bases not matched to a gene. CDR3 loop: CATSDPPGGGTDTQYF. DNA of the CDR3: TGTGCCACCAGTGATCCCCCGGGGGGGGGCACAGATACGCAGTATTTT.

Many counts were recorded for this clonotype. This chain uses TRBV6-5 with TRBJ2-7, with D maybe TRBD2 (6 bases). The CDR3 totals 16 residues. V dropped 0 bases and J dropped 2 bases, with 14 bases sitting between them. CDR1 is MNHEY, CDR2 SVGAGI, per germline. This CDR3 reads CASSYSKGGAPYEQYF. The CDR3 region has the DNA TGTGCCAGCAGTTACTCGAAGGGCGGGGCCCCCTACGAGCAGTACTTC.

At least ten counts were recorded for this clonotype. The V gene is TRBV7-2, the J gene TRBJ2-2, with D possibly matching TRBD1 (6 bases). CDR3 length: 14 residues. Germline V CDR1 and CDR2: SGHTA, FQGNSA. Trimming pared 4 bases from V and 6 bases from J, leaving 12 bases between. The CDR3 nucleotides are TGTGCCAGCAGCTCAACAAGACAGGCCGGGGAGCTGTTTTTT. Translating gives CASSSTRQAGELFF.

In its sample, this clonotype ranks as medium-sized. This sequence joins TRBV12-3 or TRBV12-4 and TRBJ2-3; D is unresolved. V was shortened by 2 bases and J by 3 bases, with 0 bases between the two germline ends. The CDR3 runs to 11 residues. Written as DNA, the CDR3 is TGTGCCAGCAGTTTAACAGATACGCAGTATTTT. It translates to CASSLTDTQYF.

This clonotype was observed at least ten times. The chain combines TRBV2 with TRBJ2-1; D is undetermined. With 6 bases removed from V and 4 bases from J, the gap between germline ends came to 7 bases. The CDR3 is 12 residues long. Germline CDR1 SNHLY, CDR2 FYNNEI. CDR3 DNA sequence: TGTGCCAGCAGGGACCAATACAATGAGCAGTTCTTC. It codes for CASRDQYNEQFF.

About this clonotype itself: A much bigger clone sits one base away, suggesting this may be a read error. The chain links TRBV5-1 to TRBJ2-5, with a tentative D call TRBD2 (6 bases). The V gene's germline CDR1 is SGHRS and CDR2 YFSETQ. This CDR3 contains 13 residues. The V gene lost 2 bases and the J gene lost 3 bases, with 8 bases spanning the gap. CDR3 region: CASSFGRKETQYF. The CDR3 DNA is TGCGCCAGCAGCTTTGGGAGGAAAGAGACCCAGTACTTC.

This clonotype was detected many times. The genes are TRBV5-6 and TRBJ2-3; possible D gene TRBD2, 5 bases. Trimming pared 0 bases from V and 5 bases from J, leaving 10 bases between. Looked up from germline, CDR1 is SGHDT and CDR2 is YYEEEE. The CDR3 has 14 residues. The CDR3 coding sequence is TGTGCCAGCAGCTTGGCCCAGGCGGGAGATACGCAGTATTTT. As protein: CASSLAQAGDTQYF.

In this sample, this clonotype turned up a few times. The gene calls are TRBV19 and TRBJ1-4, with a possible D match to TRBD1 (5 bases). The CDR3 loop spans 16 amino acids. Germline lookup yields CDR1 LNHDA and CDR2 SQIVND (reference sequence). V lost 6 bases and J lost 7, with 21 bases in between. This CDR3 is CASRRKTGNGGEKLFF. The CDR3 coding sequence is TGTGCCAGTAGAAGAAAAACAGGCAATGGCGGTGAAAAACTGTTTTTT.